These 27 T cell receptor beta chains were all obtained from the same sample, sequenced in a study of blood T cell repertoires in COVID-19. The assay was immunoSEQ multiplex PCR, and TCRdb's table has in-frame clones only and misses some. Here the sample spans fewer than 450,000 clones, about nine tenths being singletons. Sequenced input: PBMCs or T cells enriched from blood (not recorded which). The source is a man younger than 35 who had recovered from COVID-19.

The rearrangement links TRBV13 to TRBJ1-1; D not certain. The CDR3 runs 15 residues. The V gene's germline CDR1 is PRHDT and CDR2 FYEKMQ (reference sequence). The V and J ends lost 4 bases and 7 bases respectively, with 19 bases between them. CDR3 protein: CASSSFSRSLIEAFF. The CDR3, as DNA: TGTGCCAGCAGCTCCTTCTCCAGGTCGTTGATTGAAGCTTTCTTT.

This sequence joins TRBV15 and TRBJ2-3, with TRBD2 identical over 9 bases. CDR1 and CDR2 from the germline V gene are LNHNV and YYDKDF (reference sequence). After removal of 3 bases from V and 1 base from J, the junction contained 5 bases not matched to a gene. The CDR3 loop spans 16 amino acids. For the CDR3, the DNA is TGTGCCACCAGCAGTGCAAGACTAGCGGGCACAGATACGCAGTATTTT. Protein sequence: CATSSARLAGTDTQYF.

The chain employs TRBV10-2 and TRBJ1-1; 8 bases fit TRBD1. The CDR3 length is 15 residues. The germline CDR1 and CDR2 sequences are WSHSY and SAAADI. The V and J ends lost 7 bases and 3 bases, in that order; junction bases with no gene match: 10. CDR3 in amino acids: CASTRQGIRDTEAFF. CDR3 nucleotide sequence: TGCGCCAGCACAAGACAGGGGATACGGGACACTGAAGCTTTCTTT.

The rearrangement links TRBV5-1 to TRBJ2-1, with 7 bases lining up with TRBD1. The J segment lost 8 bases and the V segment lost 1 base, leaving 9 bases of the junction unmatched. CDR3 size: 15 residues. The germline gives CDR1 SGHRS, CDR2 YFSETQ. This CDR3 reads CASSLTVRGSDEQFF. Written as DNA, the CDR3 is TGCGCCAGCAGCTTGACTGTCAGGGGGTCCGATGAGCAGTTCTTC.

The genes are TRBV5-1 and TRBJ1-4; TRBD1 aligns across 9 bases. The V segment lost 4 bases and the J segment 4 bases; nucleotides outside the gene matches: 14. Germline V gene data show CDR1 as SGHRS and CDR2 as YFSETQ. The CDR3 contains 18 residues. CDR3 protein: CASSLAPGQGGGNEKLFF. The CDR3 DNA reads as TGCGCCAGCAGCCTTGCCCCGGGACAGGGAGGGGGTAATGAAAAACTGTTTTTT.

This rearrangement joins TRBV5-8 to TRBJ1-1; D remains ambiguous. Germline V gene sequence: CDR1 SGHTS, CDR2 YDEGEE. Trimming removed 4 bases from V and 1 base from J, with 17 bases in between. The CDR3 consists of 16 residues. CDR3 amino acids: CASSHPRRARNTEAFF. CDR3 nucleotide sequence: TGTGCCAGCAGCCACCCCAGGCGAGCCCGGAACACTGAAGCTTTCTTT.

The chain links TRBV6-5 to TRBJ2-3; the match to TRBD1 covers 7 bases. The CDR3 covers 15 residues. Per the germline V gene, CDR1 is MNHEY and CDR2 is SVGAGI. Trimming took 6 bases from V and 7 from J; bases not matched to a gene: 13. CDR3: CASSQDRVRRNTQYF. The CDR3 DNA reads TGTGCCAGCAGCCAAGACAGGGTGAGGAGGAATACGCAGTATTTT.

The gene calls are TRBV7-3 and TRBJ2-2, with D possibly TRBD2 on 6 matching bases. Germline V gives CDR1 SGHTA, CDR2 FQGTGA. The CDR3 totals 14 residues. Trimming stripped 2 bases from V and 4 bases from J, with 8 bases between. The CDR3 spells CASSLWGGTGELFF. The CDR3 DNA follows: TGTGCCAGCAGCTTATGGGGAGGCACCGGGGAGCTGTTTTTT.

A remark on this clone: The germline gene is not matched at one end of the junction; a read error may be the cause. V is TRBV5-8 and J is TRBJ1-6; weak D call: TRBD1 (5 bases). This CDR3 has 15 residues. Germline V lookup: CDR1 SGHTS, CDR2 YDEGEE. The CDR3 spells CASSFGFRGSSLNAF. The DNA for the CDR3 is TGTGCCAGCAGCTTTGGATTCCGGGGGTCCTCTTTGAATGCTTTT.

V and J are TRBV30 and TRBJ1-5; tentative D call: TRBD1 (6 bases). Trimming removed 2 bases from V and 4 bases from J, with 9 bases in between. Germline assignment: CDR1 GTSNPN and CDR2 SVGIG (reference sequence). This CDR3 is 13 amino acids long. CDR3 DNA sequence: TGTGCCTGGAGTACAACAGGGAATCAGCCCCAGCATTTT. Its protein is CAWSTTGNQPQHF.

This rearrangement joins TRBV6-5 to TRBJ2-6; D possibly corresponds to TRBD2 (6 bases). Per germline, CDR1 MNHEY and CDR2 SVGAGI. The CDR3 is 15 residues long. Trimming pared 4 bases from V and 2 bases from J, leaving 9 bases between. The CDR3 is CASSLADPGANVLTF. Written as DNA, the CDR3 is TGTGCCAGCAGTTTAGCGGACCCTGGGGCCAACGTCCTGACTTTC.

The rearrangement links TRBV7-3 to TRBJ1-5; the D is unclear. Germline V CDR1 and CDR2: SGHTA, FQGTGA. This CDR3 contains 12 residues. V was shortened by 8 bases and J by 3 bases, with 8 bases between the two germline ends. CDR3 region: CASAGPNQPQHF. DNA for the CDR3: TGTGCCAGCGCGGGCCCCAATCAGCCCCAGCATTTT.

The chain combines TRBV9 with TRBJ2-2; D uncertain. Trimming left V 2 bases short and J 0 bases short, with 5 bases between. Germline V lookup: CDR1 SGDLS, CDR2 YYNGEE. CDR3 length: 14 amino acids. In nucleotides, the CDR3 is TGTGCCAGCAGCGTTCTTCCGAACACCGGGGAGCTGTTTTTT. It codes for CASSVLPNTGELFF.

The chain carries TRBV2 and TRBJ1-2; D not resolved. The CDR3 runs 13 residues. Germline V lookup: CDR1 SNHLY, CDR2 FYNNEI. Trimming pared 5 bases from V and 1 base from J, leaving 8 bases between. CDR3 sequence (DNA): TGTGCCAGCAGTCGTTCGGTTAACTATGGCTACACCTTC. Translated: CASSRSVNYGYTF.

The rearrangement links TRBV28 to TRBJ2-7; 7 positions agree with TRBD2. The length of the CDR3 is 14 residues. The V and J ends lost 6 bases and 3 bases, in that order; junction bases with no gene match: 8. Germline V gives CDR1 MDHEN, CDR2 SYDVKM. The CDR3 reads CASRSAGTIYEQYF. The CDR3 DNA follows: TGTGCCAGCAGATCAGCGGGGACCATCTACGAGCAGTACTTC.

This clone appeared a few times. The V call is TRBV10-3, the J call TRBJ1-1; D not resolved. The germline V gene encodes CDR1 ENHRY and CDR2 SYGVKD. The CDR3 has 12 amino acids. The germline V and J ends were trimmed by 7 bases and 5 bases, with 11 bases remaining between them. This CDR3 reads CAIKSPRTEAFF. The CDR3 bases are TGTGCCATCAAATCCCCGCGGACTGAAGCTTTCTTT.

The V gene is TRBV3-1 (or the pseudogene TRBV3-2), the J gene TRBJ2-7; D ambiguous. Germline CDR1 and CDR2: LGHDT and YNNKEL (reference sequence). Deletions cut 3 bases from V and 7 bases from J, with 13 bases between. CDR3 length equals 13 residues. The CDR3: CASSQSRVGEQYF. CDR3 bases: TGTGCCAGCAGCCAGAGTCGGGTCGGGGAGCAGTACTTC.

This clone was detected only once. The gene calls are TRBV5-1 and TRBJ1-6; TRBD1 agrees at 8 bases. In germline, CDR1 is SGHRS, CDR2 YFSETQ. V trimming: 4 bases; J trimming: 11 bases; junction bases outside the gene matches: 8. This CDR3 has 14 residues. DNA of the CDR3: TGCGCCAGCAGCGGGACGACAGGGGTGGCACCCCTCCACTTT. Its protein is CASSGTTGVAPLHF. The full variable domain, completed using reference TRBV5-1 and TRBJ1-6, is KAGVTQTPRYLIKTRGQQVTLSCSPISGHRSVSWYQQTPGQGLQFLFEYFSETQRNKGNFPGRFSGRQFSNSRSEMNVSTLELGDSALYLCASSGTTGVAPLHFGNGTRLTVT.

The V gene is TRBV18, the J gene TRBJ1-1; D not resolved. The CDR3 loop spans 13 amino acids. The germline gives CDR1 KGHSH, CDR2 LQKENI. Deletions cut 3 bases from V and 5 bases from J, with 10 bases between. DNA of the CDR3: TGTGCCAGCTCACCGGCGGGTTTAACTGAAGCTTTCTTT. It codes for CASSPAGLTEAFF.

The V call is TRBV9, the J call TRBJ1-2; D is ambiguous. Germline V gene lookup returns CDR1 SGDLS and CDR2 YYNGEE. The V end was cut by 2 bases, the J end by 0 bases, with 11 bases between. This CDR3 spans 15 amino acids. CDR3 nucleotides: TGTGCCAGCAGCGTTTCTGATATAGCTAACTATGGCTACACCTTC. Translating it yields CASSVSDIANYGYTF.

This clone showed up just once. CDR3 sequence: CASTISPTNTGELFF. CDR3 nucleotide sequence: TGTGCCAGCACAATTTCCCCTACGAACACCGGGGAGCTGTTTTTT. The chain couples TRBV2 to TRBJ2-2; no firm D call. The CDR3 is 15 residues long. V gave up 7 bases and J gave up 0 bases, with 12 bases separating them. CDR1 is SNHLY, CDR2 FYNNEI, per germline.

This clone was seen a single time. This specimen includes other DNA sequences encoding the same CDR3. The genes are TRBV29-1 and TRBJ2-1; D remains unclear. The germline gives CDR1 SQVTM, CDR2 ANQGSEA. The V end lost 1 base, the J end lost 8 bases, and 6 bases lay between the germline ends. The CDR3 length is 11 residues. This CDR3 reads CSVEGRDEQFF. In DNA, the CDR3 is TGCAGCGTTGAAGGACGGGATGAGCAGTTCTTC.

This clone was detected only a few times. The V and J genes are TRBV7-9 and TRBJ1-5; D unclear. Looked up from germline, CDR1 is SEHNR and CDR2 is FQNEAQ (reference sequence). The CDR3 has 19 amino acids. With 0 bases removed from V and 1 base from J, the gap between germline ends came to 19 bases. In DNA, the CDR3 is TGTGCCAGCAGCTTAGCCGCGGCGGTCGGAAGCATAAGCAATCAGCCCCAGCATTTT. The encoded protein is CASSLAAAVGSISNQPQHF.

The rearrangement joins TRBV6-5 to TRBJ2-3, with 13 bases that match TRBD2. The germline gives CDR1 MNHEY, CDR2 SVGAGI. V was clipped by 7 bases and J by 4 bases; unmatched bases: 5. The CDR3 contains 15 residues. The CDR3 here is CASKGLAGLADTQYF. The CDR3 nucleotides are TGTGCCAGCAAGGGACTAGCGGGACTAGCAGATACGCAGTATTTT.

This clone has only one observation. Here the CDR3 DNA reads TGTGCCAGCAGTTTGCAGCGGCTGGGAACTAATGGCTACACCTTC. Translation gives CASSLQRLGTNGYTF. This chain uses TRBV28 with TRBJ1-2; no firm D call. There are 15 residues in the CDR3. CDR1 is MDHEN and CDR2 is SYDVKM in the germline V gene. The V gene lost 3 bases and the J gene lost 6 bases, with 17 bases spanning the gap.

The chain couples TRBV6-5 to TRBJ1-2; tentative D call: TRBD1 (6 bases). The CDR3 consists of 14 residues. V was trimmed by 6 bases and J by 8 bases, leaving 19 bases between them. Germline V gene data show CDR1 as MNHEY and CDR2 as SVGAGI. CDR3 sequence: CASRKDSNQGGYTF. CDR3 nucleotide sequence: TGTGCCAGCAGGAAGGACAGTAACCAAGGGGGCTACACCTTC.

The chain joins TRBV24-1 to TRBJ2-3; unclear D gene. V lost 3 bases and J lost 5, with 14 bases in between. CDR1 KGHDR and CDR2 SFDVKD come from the germline V gene. CDR3 length: 15 residues. CDR3 DNA sequence: TGTGCCACCAGTGATCTCCAAGCGACCAAAGATACGCAGTATTTT. Translation: CATSDLQATKDTQYF.